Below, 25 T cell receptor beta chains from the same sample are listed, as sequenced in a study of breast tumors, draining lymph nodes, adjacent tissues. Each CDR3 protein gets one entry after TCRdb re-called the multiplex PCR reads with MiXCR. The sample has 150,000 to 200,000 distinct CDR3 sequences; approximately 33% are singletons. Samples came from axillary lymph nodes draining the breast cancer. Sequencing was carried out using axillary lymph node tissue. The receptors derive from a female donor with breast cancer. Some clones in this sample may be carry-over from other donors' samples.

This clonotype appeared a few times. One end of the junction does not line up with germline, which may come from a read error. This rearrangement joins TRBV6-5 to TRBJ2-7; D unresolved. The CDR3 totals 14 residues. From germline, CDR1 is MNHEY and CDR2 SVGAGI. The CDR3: CASSHSESSYEQYF. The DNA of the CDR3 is TGTGCCAGCAGTCACTCGGAGAGCTCCTACGAGCAGTACTTC.

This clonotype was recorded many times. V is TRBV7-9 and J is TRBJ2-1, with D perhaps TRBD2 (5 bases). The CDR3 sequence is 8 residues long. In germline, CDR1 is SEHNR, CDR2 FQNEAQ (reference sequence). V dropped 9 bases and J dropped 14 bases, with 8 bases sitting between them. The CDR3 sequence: CAREVEFF. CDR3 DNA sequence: TGTGCCAGGGAGGTTGAGTTCTTC.

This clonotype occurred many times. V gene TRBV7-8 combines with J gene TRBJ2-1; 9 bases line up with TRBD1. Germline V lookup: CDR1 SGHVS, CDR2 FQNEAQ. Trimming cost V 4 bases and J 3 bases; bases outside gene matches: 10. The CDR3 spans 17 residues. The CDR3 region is CASSSPEGQGFYNEQFF. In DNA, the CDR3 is TGTGCCAGCAGCTCACCGGAGGGACAGGGTTTCTACAATGAGCAGTTCTTC.

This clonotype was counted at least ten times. CDR3 protein: CASSLEVAGGTLRSYEQYF. The CDR3 coding sequence is TGTGCCAGCAGCTTAGAGGTAGCGGGAGGAACCTTGAGGTCCTACGAGCAGTACTTC. This chain links TRBV11-2 with TRBJ2-7, with TRBD2 matching 10 bases. The CDR3 totals 19 residues. From germline, CDR1 is SGHAT and CDR2 FQNNGV. Trimming removed 0 bases from V and 1 base from J; junction bases left unmatched: 12.

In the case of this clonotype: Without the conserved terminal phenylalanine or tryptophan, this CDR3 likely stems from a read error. CDR3 in amino acids: CASSPRQGHGYTS. CDR3 nucleotide sequence: TGTGCCAGCAGCCCTAGACAGGGACATGGCTACACCTCC. The J gene is TRBJ1-2, the V gene TRBV11-2, with 7 bases aligning to TRBD1. V was pared by 5 bases and J by 6 bases, with 6 bases of the junction left unmatched. The germline CDR1 and CDR2 sequences are SGHAT and FQNNGV. This CDR3 region has 13 residues.

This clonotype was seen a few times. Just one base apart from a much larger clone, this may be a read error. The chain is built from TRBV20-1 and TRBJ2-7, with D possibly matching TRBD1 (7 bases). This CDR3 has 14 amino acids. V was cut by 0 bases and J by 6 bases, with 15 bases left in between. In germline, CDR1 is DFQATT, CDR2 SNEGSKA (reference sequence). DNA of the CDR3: TGCAGTGCTAGAGATGCGGGACAGAGATCCGAGCAGTACTTC. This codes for CSARDAGQRSEQYF.

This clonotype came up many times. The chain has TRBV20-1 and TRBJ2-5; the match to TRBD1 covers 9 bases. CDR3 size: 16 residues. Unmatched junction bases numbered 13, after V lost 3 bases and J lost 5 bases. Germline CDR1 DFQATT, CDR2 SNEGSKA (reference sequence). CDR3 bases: TGCAGTGCTAGTGGATGGGGAACAGGGGGCGTTGAGACCCAGTACTTC. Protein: CSASGWGTGGVETQYF.

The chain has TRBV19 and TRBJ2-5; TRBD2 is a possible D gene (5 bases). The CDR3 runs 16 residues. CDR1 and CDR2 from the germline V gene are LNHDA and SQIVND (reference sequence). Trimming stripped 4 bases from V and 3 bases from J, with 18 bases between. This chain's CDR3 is CASSRVGWRLEETQYF. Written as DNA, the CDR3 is TGTGCCAGTAGTAGGGTGGGCTGGAGGTTAGAAGAGACCCAGTACTTC.

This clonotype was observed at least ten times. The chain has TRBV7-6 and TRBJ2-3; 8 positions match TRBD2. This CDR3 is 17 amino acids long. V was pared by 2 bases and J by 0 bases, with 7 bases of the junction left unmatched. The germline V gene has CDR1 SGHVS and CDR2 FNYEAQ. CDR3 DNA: TGTGCCAGCAGCTTAAAAGGAGTAGCGGGGAGCACAGATACGCAGTATTTT. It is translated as CASSLKGVAGSTDTQYF.

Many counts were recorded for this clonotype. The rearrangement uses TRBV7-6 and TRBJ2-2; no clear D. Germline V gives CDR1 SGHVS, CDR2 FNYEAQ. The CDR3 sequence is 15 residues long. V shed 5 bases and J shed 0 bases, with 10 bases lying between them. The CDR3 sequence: CASSVTIANTGELFF. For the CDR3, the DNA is TGTGCCAGCAGCGTGACAATCGCGAACACCGGGGAGCTGTTTTTT.

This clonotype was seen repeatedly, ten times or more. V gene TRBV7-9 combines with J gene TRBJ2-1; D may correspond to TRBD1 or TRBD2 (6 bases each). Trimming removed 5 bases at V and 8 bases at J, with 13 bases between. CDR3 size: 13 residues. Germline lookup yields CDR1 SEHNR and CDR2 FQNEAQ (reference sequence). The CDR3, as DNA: TGTGCCAGCAGCGGGGGGCCTCTCGATGAGCAGTTCTTC. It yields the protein CASSGGPLDEQFF.

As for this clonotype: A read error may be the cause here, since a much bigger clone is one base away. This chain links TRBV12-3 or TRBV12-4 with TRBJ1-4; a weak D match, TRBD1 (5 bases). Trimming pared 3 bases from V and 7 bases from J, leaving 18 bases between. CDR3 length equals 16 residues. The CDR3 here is CASSFGGWEWSEKLFF. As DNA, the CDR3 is TGTGCCAGCAGTTTCGGGGGTTGGGAGTGGAGTGAAAAACTGTTTTTT.

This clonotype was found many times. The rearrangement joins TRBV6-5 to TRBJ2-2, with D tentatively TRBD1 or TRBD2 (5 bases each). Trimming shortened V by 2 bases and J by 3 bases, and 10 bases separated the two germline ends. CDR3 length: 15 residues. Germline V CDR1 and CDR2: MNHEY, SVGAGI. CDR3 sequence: CASSYRGPYTGELFF. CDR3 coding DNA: TGTGCCAGCAGTTACAGGGGACCCTACACCGGGGAGCTGTTTTTT.

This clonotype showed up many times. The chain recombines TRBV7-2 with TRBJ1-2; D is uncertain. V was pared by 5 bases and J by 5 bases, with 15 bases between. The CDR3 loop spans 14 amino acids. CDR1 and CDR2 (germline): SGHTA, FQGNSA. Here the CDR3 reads CASSLGQWEYGYTF. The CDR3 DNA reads TGTGCCAGCAGCCTTGGGCAATGGGAATATGGCTACACCTTC.

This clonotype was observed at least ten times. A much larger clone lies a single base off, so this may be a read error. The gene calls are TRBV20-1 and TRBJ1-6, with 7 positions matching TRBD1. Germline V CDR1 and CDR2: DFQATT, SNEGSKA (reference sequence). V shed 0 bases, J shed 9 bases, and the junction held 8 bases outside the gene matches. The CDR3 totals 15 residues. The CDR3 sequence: CSARDTGTASSPLHF. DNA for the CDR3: TGCAGTGCTAGAGATACCGGGACAGCCTCTTCACCCCTCCACTTT.

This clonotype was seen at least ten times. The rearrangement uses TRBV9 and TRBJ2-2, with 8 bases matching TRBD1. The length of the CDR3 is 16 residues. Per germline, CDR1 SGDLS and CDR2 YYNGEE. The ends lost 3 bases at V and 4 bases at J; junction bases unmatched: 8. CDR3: CASSAQGASGTGELFF. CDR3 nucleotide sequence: TGTGCCAGCAGCGCGCAGGGGGCGTCGGGCACCGGGGAGCTGTTTTTT.

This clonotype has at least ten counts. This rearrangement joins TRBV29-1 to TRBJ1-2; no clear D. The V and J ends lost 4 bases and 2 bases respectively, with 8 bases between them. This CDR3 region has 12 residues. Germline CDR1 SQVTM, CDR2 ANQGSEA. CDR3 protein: CSVGEPNYGYTF. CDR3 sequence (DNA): TGCAGCGTTGGGGAACCAAACTATGGCTACACCTTC.

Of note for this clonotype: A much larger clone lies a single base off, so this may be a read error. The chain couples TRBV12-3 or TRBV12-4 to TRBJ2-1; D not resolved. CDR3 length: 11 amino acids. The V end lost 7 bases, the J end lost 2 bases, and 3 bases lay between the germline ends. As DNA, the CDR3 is TGTGCCAGCAACCCCTACAATGAGCAGTTCTTC. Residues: CASNPYNEQFF.

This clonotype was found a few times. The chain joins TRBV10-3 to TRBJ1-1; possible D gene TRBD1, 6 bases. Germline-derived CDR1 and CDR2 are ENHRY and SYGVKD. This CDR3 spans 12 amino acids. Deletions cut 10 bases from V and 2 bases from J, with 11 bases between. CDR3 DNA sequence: TGTGCCACACAGGGTCAAAACACTGAAGCTTTCTTT. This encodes CATQGQNTEAFF.

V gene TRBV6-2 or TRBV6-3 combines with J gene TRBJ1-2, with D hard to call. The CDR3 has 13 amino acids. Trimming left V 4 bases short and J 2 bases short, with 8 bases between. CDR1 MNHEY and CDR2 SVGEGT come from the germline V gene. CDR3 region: CASSSTQNYGYTF. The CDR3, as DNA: TGTGCCAGCAGTTCAACCCAGAACTATGGCTACACCTTC.

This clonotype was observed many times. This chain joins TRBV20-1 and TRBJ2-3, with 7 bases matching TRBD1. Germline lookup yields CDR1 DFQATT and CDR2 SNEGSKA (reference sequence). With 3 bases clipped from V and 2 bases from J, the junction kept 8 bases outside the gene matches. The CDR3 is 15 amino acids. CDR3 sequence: CSARGTEQLTDTQYF. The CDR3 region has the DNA TGCAGTGCTAGGGGGACAGAGCAACTCACAGATACGCAGTATTTT.

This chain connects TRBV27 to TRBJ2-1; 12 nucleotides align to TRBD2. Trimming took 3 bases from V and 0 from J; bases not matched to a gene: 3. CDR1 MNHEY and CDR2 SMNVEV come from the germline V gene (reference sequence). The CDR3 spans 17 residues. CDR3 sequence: CASSLTSGSSSYNEQFF. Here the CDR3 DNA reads TGTGCCAGCAGTTTGACTAGCGGGAGCAGCTCCTACAATGAGCAGTTCTTC.

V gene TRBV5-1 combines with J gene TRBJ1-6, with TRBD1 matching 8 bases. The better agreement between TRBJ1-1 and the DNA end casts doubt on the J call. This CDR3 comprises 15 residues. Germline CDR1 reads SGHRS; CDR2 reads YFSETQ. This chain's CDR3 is CASSPWDRIGTEAFF. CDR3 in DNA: TGCGCCAGCAGCCCGTGGGACAGGATAGGCACTGAAGCTTTCTTT.

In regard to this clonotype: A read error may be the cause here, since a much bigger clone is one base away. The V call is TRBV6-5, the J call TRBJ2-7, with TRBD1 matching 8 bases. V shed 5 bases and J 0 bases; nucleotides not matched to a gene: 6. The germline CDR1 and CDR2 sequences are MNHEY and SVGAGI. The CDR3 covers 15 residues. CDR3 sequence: CASSHRDRSSYEQYF. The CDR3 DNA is TGTGCCAGCAGTCACAGGGACAGGTCCTCCTACGAGCAGTACTTC.

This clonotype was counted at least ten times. The CDR3 loop reads CASSLSGPGTDTQYF. The CDR3 DNA reads TGTGCCAGTAGCCTTAGCGGGCCCGGCACAGATACGCAGTATTTT. This chain uses TRBV19 with TRBJ2-3, with TRBD2 matching 7 bases. J lost 1 base, V lost 6 bases, and 7 bases had no gene match. The germline V gene encodes CDR1 LNHDA and CDR2 SQIVND (reference sequence). The CDR3 consists of 15 residues.